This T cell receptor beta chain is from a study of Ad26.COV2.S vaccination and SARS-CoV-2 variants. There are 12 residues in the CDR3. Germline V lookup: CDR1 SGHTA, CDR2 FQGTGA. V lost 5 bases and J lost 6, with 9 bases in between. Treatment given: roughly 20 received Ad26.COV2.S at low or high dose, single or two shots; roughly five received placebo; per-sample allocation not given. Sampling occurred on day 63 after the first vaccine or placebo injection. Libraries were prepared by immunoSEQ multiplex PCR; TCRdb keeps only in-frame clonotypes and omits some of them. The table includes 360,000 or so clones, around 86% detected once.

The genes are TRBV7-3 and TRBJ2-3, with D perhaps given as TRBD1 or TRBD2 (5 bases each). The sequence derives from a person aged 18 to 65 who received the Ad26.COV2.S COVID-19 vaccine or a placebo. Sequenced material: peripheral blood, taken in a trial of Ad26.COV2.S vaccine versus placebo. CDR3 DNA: TGTGCCAGCAGCGGGGACGGCGATACGCAGTATTTT. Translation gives CASSGDGDTQYF.